Shown below are 16 T cell receptor beta chains from a single sample sequenced in a study of radiotherapy plus CTLA-4 blockade in lung cancer. Profiled with immunoSEQ multiplex PCR; TCRdb holds only in-frame clones, not every one. The sample carries over 100,000 clones, about 90% recorded once. The source was peripheral blood, collected from a patient treated with radiotherapy plus ipilimumab. The origin of the receptors is a human donor with non-small cell lung cancer that progressed on radiotherapy plus ipilimumab.

This chain joins TRBV6-1 and TRBJ2-7; tentative D call: TRBD2 (6 bases). V was shortened by 5 bases and J by 3 bases, with 14 bases between the two germline ends. The CDR3 length is 14 residues. Germline V gene lookup returns CDR1 MNHNS and CDR2 SASEGT. The CDR3 is CASSRLEGSYEQYF. In nucleotides, the CDR3 is TGTGCCAGCAGTAGACTAGAAGGGAGCTACGAGCAGTACTTC.

This clone has just a few counts. The chain links TRBV5-5 to TRBJ2-7; D is perhaps TRBD1 (5 bases). Per the germline V gene, CDR1 is SGHKS and CDR2 is YYEKEE (reference sequence). V dropped 3 bases and J dropped 6 bases, with 16 bases sitting between them. CDR3 length equals 14 residues. CDR3 residues: CASSSVQGFFEQYF. CDR3 nucleotides: TGTGCCAGCAGCTCAGTCCAGGGCTTTTTCGAGCAGTACTTC.

V usage is TRBV9 and J usage is TRBJ2-1; a possible D gene is TRBD1 (6 bases). Germline CDR1 reads SGDLS; CDR2 reads YYNGEE. Deletions cut 3 bases from V and 5 bases from J, with 9 bases between. The CDR3 contains 13 residues. CDR3 DNA sequence: TGTGCCAGCAGCGACAGGGCCCACAATGAGCAGTTCTTC. Its translation is CASSDRAHNEQFF.

This clone was observed a single time. The genes are TRBV2 and TRBJ2-1, with 10 bases matching TRBD2. There are 13 residues in the CDR3. Per the germline V gene, CDR1 is SNHLY and CDR2 is FYNNEI. After removal of 7 bases from V and 8 bases from J, the junction contained 5 bases not matched to a gene. The CDR3 sequence: CASIRAGGDEQFF. The CDR3 nucleotides read TGTGCCAGCATTAGAGCGGGAGGGGATGAGCAGTTCTTC.

The genes are TRBV11-2 and TRBJ2-7, with a possible D match to TRBD2 (5 bases). V was shortened by 4 bases and J by 3 bases, with 22 bases between the two germline ends. Germline V lookup: CDR1 SGHAT, CDR2 FQNNGV. CDR3 length: 17 residues. The chain's CDR3 is CASSSSRRTSRYYEQYF. The CDR3 region has the DNA TGTGCCAGCAGCTCCTCCCGGCGGACTTCACGCTACTACGAGCAGTACTTC.

The rearrangement joins TRBV6-6 to TRBJ1-5, with D possibly being TRBD1 (5 bases). V was shortened by 5 bases and J by 3 bases, with 11 bases between the two germline ends. CDR1 and CDR2 (germline): MNHNY, SVGAGI (reference sequence). The CDR3 covers 14 residues. CDR3 coding DNA: TGTGCCAGCAGTCCCCCGGGGCCCAATCAGCCCCAGCATTTT. It yields the protein CASSPPGPNQPQHF.

This rearrangement joins TRBV29-1 to TRBJ2-2; 8 nucleotides align to TRBD2. Trimming at V came to 6 bases and at J to 9 bases, leaving 21 bases not matched to a gene. Per germline, CDR1 SQVTM and CDR2 ANQGSEA. The CDR3 has 17 residues. The CDR3, as DNA: TGCAGCGTCCTAGAGGGGGGGAGGACTAGCAGTTTGTGGGAGCTGTTTTTT. Amino acids: CSVLEGGRTSSLWELFF.

The chain carries TRBV5-1 and TRBJ2-7; 11 bases match TRBD2. V dropped 5 bases and J dropped 3; count of bases not matched to a gene: 7. The CDR3 sequence is 15 residues long. Per germline, CDR1 SGHRS and CDR2 YFSETQ. The CDR3 sequence is CASRDPGLADYEQYF. The CDR3 coding sequence is TGCGCCAGCAGAGACCCGGGACTAGCGGACTACGAGCAGTACTTC.

This chain links TRBV7-8 with TRBJ2-1, with D possibly being TRBD2 (6 bases). The CDR3 sequence is 16 residues long. Trimming took 2 bases from V and 2 from J, leaving 13 bases between them. Germline CDR1 reads SGHVS; CDR2 reads FQNEAQ. CDR3 region: CASSLKRVLPYNEQFF. DNA for the CDR3: TGTGCCAGCAGCTTAAAGCGGGTGCTCCCCTACAATGAGCAGTTCTTC.

The rearrangement links TRBV2 to TRBJ2-3; maybe TRBD1 (5 bases). Germline CDR1 and CDR2: SNHLY and FYNNEI. CDR3 length: 14 amino acids. V was trimmed by 7 bases and J by 0 bases, leaving 11 bases between them. The CDR3 region has the DNA TGTGCCAGCACGTGGGGCCTAAGCACAGATACGCAGTATTTT. Protein: CASTWGLSTDTQYF.

The rearrangement joins TRBV10-3 to TRBJ2-3; the D gene is possibly TRBD2 (5 bases). This CDR3 has 13 amino acids. Trimming took 6 bases from V and 3 from J, leaving 10 bases between them. From germline, CDR1 is ENHRY and CDR2 SYGVKD. The CDR3 DNA is TGTGCCATCAGGGCGGGCCTGACAGATACGCAGTATTTT. This codes for CAIRAGLTDTQYF.

This chain uses TRBV18 with TRBJ1-2, with D unresolved. This CDR3 is built from 13 residues. Deletions cut 3 bases from V and 5 bases from J, with 10 bases between. Per the germline V gene, CDR1 is KGHSH and CDR2 is LQKENI. The CDR3 loop reads CASSPLEQYGYTF. CDR3 sequence (DNA): TGTGCCAGCTCACCGCTGGAACAGTATGGCTACACCTTC.

V and J are TRBV18 and TRBJ2-2, with D tentatively TRBD1 (5 bases). CDR1 and CDR2 from the germline V gene are KGHSH and LQKENI. V was shortened by 4 bases and J by 0 bases, with 15 bases between the two germline ends. This CDR3 spans 17 amino acids. Here the CDR3 reads CASSQRMGHTNTGELFF. CDR3 in DNA: TGTGCCAGCTCACAACGCATGGGGCATACGAACACCGGGGAGCTGTTTTTT.

The chain has TRBV11-3 and TRBJ2-2; D unclear. V gave up 1 base and J gave up 2 bases, with 5 bases separating them. The CDR3 runs 14 residues. The V gene's germline CDR1 is SGHNT and CDR2 YENEEA. The DNA of the CDR3 is TGTGCCAGCAGCTTAGTCAGAAACACCGGGGAGCTGTTTTTT. It specifies CASSLVRNTGELFF.

The chain employs TRBV6-5 and TRBJ2-7, with a possible D match to TRBD2 (5 bases). The CDR3 loop spans 14 amino acids. V was trimmed by 6 bases and J by 0 bases, leaving 12 bases between them. CDR1 and CDR2 (germline): MNHEY, SVGAGI. The chain's CDR3 is CASRKGGSSYEQYF. The CDR3 bases are TGTGCCAGCAGGAAGGGTGGGAGCTCCTACGAGCAGTACTTC.

This chain joins TRBV30 and TRBJ2-7; 8 positions agree with TRBD2. The germline V gene has CDR1 GTSNPN and CDR2 SVGIG (reference sequence). Trimming took 5 bases from V and 3 from J; bases not matched to a gene: 9. The CDR3 loop spans 14 amino acids. CDR3 DNA sequence: TGTGCCTGGGCCACCGGGGGGGGCAGCTACGAGCAGTACTTC. It translates to CAWATGGGSYEQYF.